This record concerns one TCR beta chain sequence. No antigen is known for it. These data come from a study of T cell responses to AZD1222 COVID-19 vaccine. Assay: immunoSEQ multiplex PCR; the TCRdb copy retains only in-frame clones and omits some. The table has around 160,000 clones, approximately 90% seen once. Study outcomes and limitations: The sample set comprised mostly white British donors with more females, and clonal diversity was possibly underestimated. Spike-specific TCR depth and breadth grew after two AZD1222 doses.

Sequencing used peripheral blood, obtained on day 0 of AZD1222 vaccination. The origin of this receptor is an adult in good health.

In DNA, the CDR3 is TGTGCCAGCTCGCCCCCGGGCCCCGGCGTGGAACTGTTTTTT. This encodes CASSPPGPGVELFF. The V call is TRBV18, the J call TRBJ1-4; D gene ambiguous. Between the trimmed V and J ends, which lost 6 bases and 12 bases, there was a span of 20 bases. The germline V gene has CDR1 KGHSH and CDR2 LQKENI. CDR3 length: 14 amino acids.